A selection of T cell receptor beta chains follows, all from one sample in a study of blood T cells in healthy people across ages. Each CDR3 protein is one row after TCRdb ran MiXCR on the 5' RACE reads. The profile covers 650,000 to 950,000 distinct CDR3 sequences, with 40% to 50% appearing a single time and roughly 18% taken by the ten largest. Input material: blood. The receptors come from a man between 60 and 75 years old in good health. Each CDR3 is given with its conserved first and last residue. Fields, in order: CDR3 protein, CDR3 DNA, V gene, clone size, J gene, CDR3 length, D gene. D genes are given only for firm matches. Only part of the rows carry a size: once, few, many, or a class if the clone is expanded.

cdr3_aa: CASSGTGLTDTQYF
cdr3_nt: TGTGCCAGCAGTGGGACAGGCCTCACAGATACGCAGTATTTT
v_call: TRBV12-3/TRBV12-4
clone_size: few
j_call: TRBJ2-3
cdr3_length: 14
d_call: TRBD1

cdr3_aa: CASSLAGQGNQPQHF
cdr3_nt: TGCGCCAGCAGCTTGGCCGGCCAGGGGAATCAGCCCCAGCATTTT
v_call: TRBV5-1
clone_size: few
j_call: TRBJ1-5
cdr3_length: 15
d_call: NA

cdr3_aa: CASSRTGPSTNEKLFF
cdr3_nt: TGTGCCAGCAGTCGTACCGGGCCTTCAACTAATGAAAAACTGTTTTTT
v_call: TRBV6-1
clone_size: once
j_call: TRBJ1-4
cdr3_length: 16
d_call: NA

cdr3_aa: CSVITGGGKPGELFF
cdr3_nt: TGCAGCGTGATCACAGGGGGGGGAAAACCCGGGGAGCTGTTTTTT
v_call: TRBV29-1
clone_size: NA
j_call: TRBJ2-2
cdr3_length: 15
d_call: NA

cdr3_aa: CSAGTSGGRDTQYF
cdr3_nt: TGCAGCGCTGGGACTAGCGGGGGGCGAGATACGCAGTATTTT
v_call: TRBV29-1
clone_size: NA
j_call: TRBJ2-3
cdr3_length: 14
d_call: TRBD2

cdr3_aa: CATRGLVGETQYF
cdr3_nt: TGTGCCACCCGCGGTTTGGTAGGGGAGACCCAGTACTTC
v_call: TRBV6-6
clone_size: many
j_call: TRBJ2-5
cdr3_length: 13
d_call: NA

cdr3_aa: CSVERSATDTQYF
cdr3_nt: TGCAGCGTTGAGAGGAGCGCGACAGATACGCAGTATTTT
v_call: TRBV29-1
clone_size: NA
j_call: TRBJ2-3
cdr3_length: 13
d_call: NA

cdr3_aa: CASSQEIGLAGAEQYF
cdr3_nt: TGCGCCAGCAGCCAAGAAATCGGACTAGCGGGGGCCGAGCAGTACTTC
v_call: TRBV4-1
clone_size: NA
j_call: TRBJ2-7
cdr3_length: 16
d_call: TRBD2

cdr3_aa: CASSDSREQYF
cdr3_nt: TGTGCCAGCAGTGACAGTCGCGAGCAGTACTTC
v_call: TRBV12-3/TRBV12-4
clone_size: NA
j_call: TRBJ2-7
cdr3_length: 11
d_call: NA

cdr3_aa: CASSPGTGGVLTMGYHEQYF
cdr3_nt: TGTGCCAGCAGCCCCGGGACAGGGGGCGTCCTTACTATGGGGTATCACGAGCAGTACTTC
v_call: TRBV28
clone_size: NA
j_call: TRBJ2-7
cdr3_length: 20
d_call: TRBD1

cdr3_aa: CASTPPAGSETQYF
cdr3_nt: TGTGCCAGCACCCCTCCAGCGGGCTCGGAGACCCAGTACTTC
v_call: TRBV7-9
clone_size: NA
j_call: TRBJ2-5
cdr3_length: 14
d_call: NA

cdr3_aa: CASSSRPGYEQYF
cdr3_nt: TGTGCCAGCAGCTCCCGACCAGGGTACGAGCAGTACTTC
v_call: TRBV7-2
clone_size: NA
j_call: TRBJ2-7
cdr3_length: 13
d_call: NA

cdr3_aa: CATSTPDRQYF
cdr3_nt: TGTGCCACCAGTACTCCGGACCGGCAGTACTTC
v_call: TRBV10-3
clone_size: NA
j_call: TRBJ2-5
cdr3_length: 11
d_call: NA

cdr3_aa: CASSFQVDYGYTF
cdr3_nt: TGTGCCAGCAGCTTCCAGGTTGACTATGGCTACACCTTC
v_call: TRBV11-2
clone_size: NA
j_call: TRBJ1-2
cdr3_length: 13
d_call: NA

cdr3_aa: CSQPSGGSSYNEQFF
cdr3_nt: TGCAGTCAACCTAGCGGGGGTAGCTCCTACAATGAGCAGTTCTTC
v_call: TRBV20-1
clone_size: few
j_call: TRBJ2-1
cdr3_length: 15
d_call: TRBD2

cdr3_aa: CASSEASGANVLTF
cdr3_nt: TGCGCCAGCAGCGAGGCATCTGGGGCCAACGTCCTGACTTTC
v_call: TRBV5-1
clone_size: few
j_call: TRBJ2-6
cdr3_length: 14
d_call: NA

cdr3_aa: CASIPDRRNTEAFF
cdr3_nt: TGTGCCAGCATCCCGGACAGGAGGAACACTGAAGCTTTCTTT
v_call: TRBV7-2
clone_size: NA
j_call: TRBJ1-1
cdr3_length: 14
d_call: TRBD1

cdr3_aa: CASSYGQGGTEAFF
cdr3_nt: TGTGCCAGCAGCTACGGACAGGGCGGGACTGAAGCTTTCTTT
v_call: TRBV12-3/TRBV12-4
clone_size: few
j_call: TRBJ1-1
cdr3_length: 14
d_call: TRBD1

cdr3_aa: CASSYPGIAQETQYF
cdr3_nt: TGTGCCAGCAGTTACCCAGGAATCGCTCAGGAGACCCAGTACTTC
v_call: TRBV6-5
clone_size: few
j_call: TRBJ2-5
cdr3_length: 15
d_call: NA

cdr3_aa: CASSYSRPGPRGTDTQYF
cdr3_nt: TGTGCCAGCAGTTACTCGAGGCCAGGTCCACGAGGCACAGATACGCAGTATTTT
v_call: TRBV6-5
clone_size: NA
j_call: TRBJ2-3
cdr3_length: 18
d_call: NA

cdr3_aa: CASRQTGGSGYTF
cdr3_nt: TGTGCCAGCAGACAGACAGGGGGCAGTGGCTACACCTTC
v_call: TRBV28
clone_size: NA
j_call: TRBJ1-2
cdr3_length: 13
d_call: TRBD1

cdr3_aa: CASSQDGTGDHSGANVLTF
cdr3_nt: TGCGCCAGCAGCCAAGACGGGACAGGGGATCACTCTGGGGCCAACGTCCTGACTTTC
v_call: TRBV4-3
clone_size: NA
j_call: TRBJ2-6
cdr3_length: 19
d_call: TRBD1

cdr3_aa: CASSDRLAYEQYF
cdr3_nt: TGTGCCAGCAGTGACAGACTAGCGTACGAGCAGTACTTC
v_call: TRBV6-1
clone_size: NA
j_call: TRBJ2-7
cdr3_length: 13
d_call: TRBD2

cdr3_aa: CASSPNTYNEQFF
cdr3_nt: TGTGCCAGCAGTCCAAACACCTACAATGAGCAGTTCTTC
v_call: TRBV9
clone_size: NA
j_call: TRBJ2-1
cdr3_length: 13
d_call: NA

cdr3_aa: CATSETGQGTDEQFF
cdr3_nt: TGTGCCACCAGTGAAACGGGGCAGGGAACAGATGAGCAGTTCTTC
v_call: TRBV24-1
clone_size: few
j_call: TRBJ2-1
cdr3_length: 15
d_call: NA

cdr3_aa: CASSPTGMGTEAFF
cdr3_nt: TGTGCCAGCAGTCCGACAGGGATGGGCACTGAAGCTTTCTTT
v_call: TRBV27
clone_size: NA
j_call: TRBJ1-1
cdr3_length: 14
d_call: TRBD1

cdr3_aa: CASSQDRLQGTTDTQYF
cdr3_nt: TGTGCCAGCAGCCAAGACCGTTTACAGGGTACCACAGATACGCAGTATTTT
v_call: TRBV21-1
clone_size: NA
j_call: TRBJ2-3
cdr3_length: 17
d_call: NA

cdr3_aa: CASSLELGQTKEAFF
cdr3_nt: TGTGCCAGCAGCTTAGAGCTCGGACAGACAAAAGAAGCTTTCTTT
v_call: TRBV7-9
clone_size: NA
j_call: TRBJ1-1
cdr3_length: 15
d_call: NA

cdr3_aa: CASSPRLAEGETQYF
cdr3_nt: TGTGCCAGCTCACCGCGGCTAGCGGAAGGAGAGACCCAGTACTTC
v_call: TRBV18
clone_size: few
j_call: TRBJ2-5
cdr3_length: 15
d_call: TRBD2

cdr3_aa: CSILDRGNEKLFF
cdr3_nt: TGCAGTATCTTAGACAGGGGTAATGAAAAACTGTTTTTT
v_call: TRBV20-1
clone_size: NA
j_call: TRBJ1-4
cdr3_length: 13
d_call: TRBD1

cdr3_aa: CASSLALGLMIWEQFF
cdr3_nt: TGTGCCAGCAGTTTAGCGCTGGGACTTATGATTTGGGAGCAGTTCTTC
v_call: TRBV12-3/TRBV12-4
clone_size: NA
j_call: TRBJ2-1
cdr3_length: 16
d_call: NA

cdr3_aa: CASSPRLTGGGETQYF
cdr3_nt: TGCGCCAGCAGTCCTAGACTGACAGGGGGCGGTGAGACCCAGTACTTC
v_call: TRBV4-1
clone_size: once
j_call: TRBJ2-5
cdr3_length: 16
d_call: TRBD1

cdr3_aa: CASSESRPTGNGYTF
cdr3_nt: TGTGCCAGCAGTGAATCGCGACCGACGGGAAATGGCTACACCTTC
v_call: TRBV2
clone_size: many
j_call: TRBJ1-2
cdr3_length: 15
d_call: NA

cdr3_aa: CATTAGGNQPQHF
cdr3_nt: TGTGCCACCACTGCAGGGGGCAATCAGCCCCAGCATTTT
v_call: TRBV15
clone_size: NA
j_call: TRBJ1-5
cdr3_length: 13
d_call: NA

cdr3_aa: CASSYSSSRDYEQYF
cdr3_nt: TGTGCCAGCAGTTACTCTTCAAGCAGAGACTACGAGCAGTACTTC
v_call: TRBV6-5
clone_size: few
j_call: TRBJ2-7
cdr3_length: 15
d_call: NA

cdr3_aa: CASSLLGSADTQYF
cdr3_nt: TGTGCCAGCAGCCTCCTCGGCTCGGCGGATACGCAGTATTTT
v_call: TRBV14
clone_size: NA
j_call: TRBJ2-3
cdr3_length: 14
d_call: NA

cdr3_aa: CASSQDSGTSGANNEQFF
cdr3_nt: TGCGCCAGCAGCCAAGATTCGGGGACTAGCGGGGCCAACAATGAGCAGTTCTTC
v_call: TRBV4-3
clone_size: few
j_call: TRBJ2-1
cdr3_length: 18
d_call: TRBD2

cdr3_aa: CASSQDQQSYEQYF
cdr3_nt: TGCGCCAGCAGCCAAGATCAACAGTCCTACGAGCAGTACTTC
v_call: TRBV4-3
clone_size: many
j_call: TRBJ2-7
cdr3_length: 14
d_call: NA

cdr3_aa: CSASKRDTEAFF
cdr3_nt: TGCAGTGCTAGCAAGAGGGACACTGAAGCTTTCTTT
v_call: TRBV20-1
clone_size: few
j_call: TRBJ1-1
cdr3_length: 12
d_call: NA

cdr3_aa: CASSEYGRGTNTEAFF
cdr3_nt: TGTGCCAGCAGTGAATATGGCAGGGGCACGAACACTGAAGCTTTCTTT
v_call: TRBV25-1
clone_size: few
j_call: TRBJ1-1
cdr3_length: 16
d_call: NA

cdr3_aa: CASSRPRQGSFDNYGCTF
cdr3_nt: TGTGCCAGCAGCCGACCGAGACAGGGCTCCTTTGACAACTATGGCTGCACCTTC
v_call: TRBV14
clone_size: NA
j_call: TRBJ1-2
cdr3_length: 18
d_call: TRBD1

cdr3_aa: CASGATGGIGAFF
cdr3_nt: TGTGCCTCCGGGGCGACAGGAGGAATAGGAGCTTTCTTT
v_call: TRBV30
clone_size: NA
j_call: TRBJ1-1
cdr3_length: 13
d_call: NA

cdr3_aa: CASSPSLGVSDTQYF
cdr3_nt: TGTGCCAGCAGCCCCAGCCTGGGGGTATCAGATACGCAGTATTTT
v_call: TRBV7-2
clone_size: NA
j_call: TRBJ2-3
cdr3_length: 15
d_call: NA

cdr3_aa: CASSTGASGVEQFF
cdr3_nt: TGTGCCAGCAGTACGGGGGCTAGCGGGGTTGAGCAGTTCTTC
v_call: TRBV6-6
clone_size: once
j_call: TRBJ2-1
cdr3_length: 14
d_call: TRBD2

cdr3_aa: CASKALGRRNTEAFF
cdr3_nt: TGTGCCAGCAAGGCTCTCGGGCGGAGGAACACTGAAGCTTTCTTT
v_call: TRBV3-1
clone_size: NA
j_call: TRBJ1-1
cdr3_length: 15
d_call: NA

cdr3_aa: CASSHLPGTSGGRYQETQYF
cdr3_nt: TGTGCCAGCAGCCACCTGCCCGGGACTAGCGGGGGCCGGTACCAAGAGACCCAGTACTTC
v_call: TRBV3-1
clone_size: NA
j_call: TRBJ2-5
cdr3_length: 20
d_call: TRBD2

cdr3_aa: CASSPRQGPFSEQYF
cdr3_nt: TGTGCCAGCAGCCCACGACAGGGGCCCTTTAGCGAGCAGTACTTC
v_call: TRBV5-6
clone_size: many
j_call: TRBJ2-7
cdr3_length: 15
d_call: TRBD1

cdr3_aa: CASSVGTSLEQYF
cdr3_nt: TGTGCCAGCAGCGTGGGGACTAGCTTAGAGCAGTACTTC
v_call: TRBV9
clone_size: few
j_call: TRBJ2-7
cdr3_length: 13
d_call: TRBD2

cdr3_aa: CASSGDGQINPGQHFRREQYF
cdr3_nt: TGTGCCAGCAGCGGAGATGGACAGATTAATCCGGGACAACATTTCAGGAGAGAGCAGTACTTC
v_call: TRBV9
clone_size: NA
j_call: TRBJ2-7
cdr3_length: 21
d_call: NA

cdr3_aa: CSARLDPRDTQYF
cdr3_nt: TGCAGTGCTAGGCTAGATCCTAGAGATACGCAGTATTTT
v_call: TRBV20-1
clone_size: few
j_call: TRBJ2-3
cdr3_length: 13
d_call: NA

cdr3_aa: CSVESSGTPNEQFF
cdr3_nt: TGCAGCGTTGAGAGTAGCGGCACCCCCAATGAGCAGTTCTTC
v_call: TRBV29-1
clone_size: NA
j_call: TRBJ2-1
cdr3_length: 14
d_call: NA

cdr3_aa: CASSPQGASGGTNIQYF
cdr3_nt: TGTGCCAGCAGCCCTCAGGGGGCTAGCGGGGGGACTAACATTCAGTACTTC
v_call: TRBV7-2
clone_size: few
j_call: TRBJ2-4
cdr3_length: 17
d_call: TRBD2

cdr3_aa: CASRMQVYNEQFF
cdr3_nt: TGTGCCAGCAGAATGCAAGTATACAATGAGCAGTTCTTC
v_call: TRBV28
clone_size: once
j_call: TRBJ2-1
cdr3_length: 13
d_call: NA

cdr3_aa: CASTEGTGIHEQYF
cdr3_nt: TGTGCCAGCACCGAAGGGACAGGGATCCACGAGCAGTACTTC
v_call: TRBV11-3
clone_size: NA
j_call: TRBJ2-7
cdr3_length: 14
d_call: TRBD1

cdr3_aa: CSAPPAGRGADTQYF
cdr3_nt: TGCAGTGCTCCCCCGGCGGGGCGGGGGGCAGATACGCAGTATTTT
v_call: TRBV20-1
clone_size: NA
j_call: TRBJ2-3
cdr3_length: 15
d_call: TRBD2

cdr3_aa: CASSSWTGESYEQYF
cdr3_nt: TGTGCCAGCAGCTCGTGGACAGGAGAATCATACGAGCAGTACTTC
v_call: TRBV7-2
clone_size: NA
j_call: TRBJ2-7
cdr3_length: 15
d_call: TRBD1

cdr3_aa: CASSSTDGVRGYTF
cdr3_nt: TGTGCCAGCAGCTCCACGGACGGGGTCAGGGGCTACACCTTC
v_call: TRBV7-2
clone_size: NA
j_call: TRBJ1-2
cdr3_length: 14
d_call: NA

cdr3_aa: CASSHGGGSPSEDTEAFF
cdr3_nt: TGTGCCAGCAGCCATGGAGGGGGCTCCCCCAGCGAGGACACTGAAGCTTTCTTT
v_call: TRBV3-1
clone_size: once
j_call: TRBJ1-1
cdr3_length: 18
d_call: TRBD1

cdr3_aa: CATSDWRAGKNEQFF
cdr3_nt: TGTGCCACCAGTGATTGGCGAGCGGGAAAGAATGAGCAGTTCTTC
v_call: TRBV24-1
clone_size: NA
j_call: TRBJ2-1
cdr3_length: 15
d_call: TRBD2